Shown below are 18 T cell receptor beta chains from a single sample sequenced in a study of blood T cells in healthy people across ages. A second about 7 to 11 cycle PCR used barcoded and J-beta primers. TCRdb passed the 5' RACE reads through MiXCR, listing each CDR3 protein once. The sample carries 1.2 million to 1.5 million distinct CDR3 sequences, roughly 40% recorded once. Input material: blood. The source is a young woman in good health.

The rearrangement joins TRBV6-1 to TRBJ2-1; 11 nucleotides line up with TRBD2. CDR3 size: 15 residues. The junction had 6 bases not matched to a gene; V was cut back by 3 bases and J by 8 bases. CDR1 is MNHNS, CDR2 SASEGT, per germline. Here the CDR3 reads CASSESGLAVHEQFF. CDR3 nucleotide sequence: TGTGCCAGCAGTGAGTCGGGACTAGCGGTCCATGAGCAGTTCTTC.

The sample holds a few counts of this clonotype. This chain connects TRBV6-1 to TRBJ2-4; perhaps D is TRBD1 or TRBD2 (7 bases each). The CDR3 is 18 amino acids. Germline loops: CDR1 MNHNS, CDR2 SASEGT. V gave up 8 bases and J gave up 0 bases, with 23 bases separating them. CDR3 bases: TGTGCCAGCTCGGAGAAAAGCGGGGACAGTCTAGCCAAAAACATTCAGTACTTC. This gives the protein CASSEKSGDSLAKNIQYF.

The rearrangement uses TRBV27 and TRBJ2-7; 7 bases are a match to TRBD1. V lost 7 bases and J lost 1; bases outside the gene matches: 10. The CDR3 totals 15 residues. The germline gives CDR1 MNHEY, CDR2 SMNVEV (reference sequence). CDR3 amino acids: CASNPTGATSYEQYF. DNA of the CDR3: TGTGCCAGCAATCCAACAGGGGCAACATCCTACGAGCAGTACTTC.

The rearrangement links TRBV14 to TRBJ2-3; perhaps TRBD2 as D (6 bases). V was trimmed by 0 bases and J by 5 bases, leaving 15 bases between them. The CDR3 runs to 16 residues. Germline CDR1 SGHDN, CDR2 FVKESK. The CDR3 DNA follows: TGTGCCAGCAGCCAAGATCGAGGAGGGTACATAGATACGCAGTATTTT. Protein: CASSQDRGGYIDTQYF.

The chain couples TRBV24-1 to TRBJ2-3; 7 positions agree with TRBD1. The germline V gene has CDR1 KGHDR and CDR2 SFDVKD. This CDR3 is 17 amino acids long. With V trimmed by 4 bases and J by 0 bases, 9 bases remained unmatched. For the CDR3, the DNA is TGTGCCACCAGTGAACCCGGGACAGCCAAGAGCACAGATACGCAGTATTTT. Translated, it gives CATSEPGTAKSTDTQYF.

The chain has TRBV10-3 and TRBJ1-2; D is uncertain. V was shortened by 5 bases and J by 0 bases, with 13 bases between the two germline ends. This CDR3 is built from 15 residues. The V gene's germline CDR1 is ENHRY and CDR2 SYGVKD. CDR3 sequence reads: CAISTQEGANYGYTF. CDR3 nucleotide sequence: TGTGCCATCAGTACTCAGGAAGGAGCTAACTATGGCTACACCTTC.

The chain recombines TRBV4-1 with TRBJ2-1; TRBD2 aligns across 7 bases. Trimming cost V 4 bases and J 3 bases; bases outside gene matches: 6. The CDR3 is 15 amino acids. CDR1 and CDR2 (germline): MGHRA, YSYEKL. The CDR3 DNA sequence: TGCGCCAGCAGCCCGCTAGCGGAGATCTACAATGAGCAGTTCTTC. Protein sequence: CASSPLAEIYNEQFF.

This clonotype was picked up a small number of times. The V and J genes are TRBV5-1 and TRBJ2-1; 10 bases are shared with TRBD1. J lost 6 bases, V lost 6 bases, and 6 bases had no gene match. CDR1 is SGHRS and CDR2 is YFSETQ in the germline V gene. The length of the CDR3 is 14 residues. The CDR3 DNA reads TGCGCCAGCAACACGGGACAGGGGTTCAATGAGCAGTTCTTC. Translated: CASNTGQGFNEQFF. The full variable domain, rest sourced from reference TRBV5-1 and TRBJ2-1, is KAGVTQTPRYLIKTRGQQVTLSCSPISGHRSVSWYQQTPGQGLQFLFEYFSETQRNKGNFPGRFSGRQFSNSRSEMNVSTLELGDSALYLCASNTGQGFNEQFFGPGTRLTVL.

The chain carries TRBV24-1 and TRBJ1-5; tentative D call: TRBD1 (5 bases). V was clipped by 3 bases and J by 6 bases, with 14 bases between them. The CDR3 extends over 15 amino acids. The germline V gene encodes CDR1 KGHDR and CDR2 SFDVKD. CDR3 sequence (DNA): TGTGCCACCAGTGATGCCCGGGACGGTCGTCAGCCCCAGCATTTT. Translation gives CATSDARDGRQPQHF.

The chain carries TRBV6-1 and TRBJ1-3; D may be TRBD1 (6 bases). The CDR3 extends over 15 amino acids. The germline V gene has CDR1 MNHNS and CDR2 SASEGT. The V end lost 6 bases, the J end lost 8 bases, and 20 bases lay between the germline ends. CDR3 residues: CASSELGGRFDTIYF. The CDR3 DNA reads as TGTGCCAGCAGCGAATTGGGGGGCCGGTTCGACACCATATATTTT.

The chain is built from TRBV5-5 and TRBJ1-1; D is possibly TRBD1 (5 bases). CDR3 length equals 15 residues. CDR1 and CDR2 (germline): SGHKS, YYEKEE (reference sequence). V gave up 3 bases and J gave up 2 bases, with 14 bases separating them. For the CDR3, the DNA is TGTGCCAGCAGCTCCCCAGGGCTCACTAACACTGAAGCTTTCTTT. Translating it yields CASSSPGLTNTEAFF.

The gene calls are TRBV27 and TRBJ1-5; TRBD1 agrees at 9 bases. Germline V lookup: CDR1 MNHEY, CDR2 SMNVEV (reference sequence). This CDR3 region has 20 residues. The ends lost 5 bases at V and 0 bases at J; junction bases unmatched: 17. CDR3 in amino acids: CASSPTYPSHRGLSNQPQHF. The CDR3 DNA reads TGTGCCAGCAGTCCAACCTACCCATCCCACAGGGGGCTTAGCAATCAGCCCCAGCATTTT.

There are a few counts of this clonotype. V and J are TRBV12-3 or TRBV12-4 and TRBJ1-6; D perhaps matches TRBD1 (6 bases). This CDR3 is built from 13 residues. V was shortened by 6 bases and J by 6 bases, with 9 bases between the two germline ends. Here the CDR3 reads CASRGQINSPLHF. Here the CDR3 DNA reads TGTGCCAGCAGAGGACAGATTAATTCACCCCTCCACTTT.

The V gene is TRBV20-1, the J gene TRBJ2-7; perhaps D is TRBD1 or TRBD2 (5 bases each). Trimming shortened V by 4 bases and J by 10 bases, and 23 bases separated the two germline ends. Per germline, CDR1 DFQATT and CDR2 SNEGSKA (reference sequence). The CDR3 is 14 amino acids. CDR3 DNA: TGCAGTGCTACGAACCTGGGGGACCACGGGTCCCAGTACTTC. Its protein product is CSATNLGDHGSQYF.

The chain is built from TRBV15 and TRBJ2-1, with D possibly TRBD2 on 6 matching bases. This CDR3 spans 14 amino acids. From germline, CDR1 is LNHNV and CDR2 YYDKDF (reference sequence). CDR3 residues: CATCNGTFYNEQFF. For the CDR3, the DNA is TGTGCTACCTGTAATGGGACTTTCTACAATGAGCAGTTCTTC. The whole variable domain, remainder taken from reference TRBV15 and TRBJ2-1, is DAMVIQNPRYQVTQFGKPVTLSCSQTLNHNVMYWYQQKSSQAPKLLFHYYDKDFNNEADTPDNFQSRRPNTSFCFLDIRSPGLGDTAMYLCATCNGTFYNEQFFGPGTRLTVL.

V is TRBV25-1 and J is TRBJ2-2, with TRBD1 matching 8 bases. Germline CDR1 is MGHDK and CDR2 is SYGVNS. The CDR3 runs to 14 residues. The V and J ends lost 9 bases and 5 bases, in that order; junction bases with no gene match: 8. The CDR3, as DNA: TGTGCCAGTAACAGGACAGGGCGTACCGGGGAGCTGTTTTTT. Protein: CASNRTGRTGELFF.

V and J are TRBV6-5 and TRBJ1-2; D may be TRBD1 (5 bases). Per the germline V gene, CDR1 is MNHEY and CDR2 is SVGAGI. CDR3 length equals 15 residues. The V gene lost 0 bases and the J gene lost 8 bases, with 16 bases spanning the gap. CDR3 in DNA: TGTGCCAGCAGTTACTCGGGACCGGTCTATTCAGGCTACACCTTC. Amino acids: CASSYSGPVYSGYTF.

The gene calls are TRBV6-6 and TRBJ2-1; 9 positions agree with TRBD1. Trimming at V came to 9 bases and at J to 7 bases, leaving 10 bases not matched to a gene. This CDR3 spans 14 amino acids. Looked up from germline, CDR1 is MNHNY and CDR2 is SVGAGI (reference sequence). The CDR3 DNA reads TGTGCCAGTGATCCGACAGGGGGTCGGAATGAGCAGTTCTTC. Translating it yields CASDPTGGRNEQFF.